Listed below are T cell receptor beta chains from one sample, sequenced in a study of PD-1 blockade in classical Hodgkin lymphoma. The repertoire was sequenced with immunoSEQ multiplex PCR; TCRdb's copy has only in-frame clones and lacks some. The table includes about 47,000 clones, more than 75% detected once. The sequencing sample was made of peripheral blood mononuclear cells (PBMCs). These receptors all stem from a human donor with classical Hodgkin lymphoma. CDR3s include the opening cysteine and the closing phenylalanine or tryptophan. Each record gives: clone size, V gene, CDR3 protein. Part of the rows lack a size; the others show once, few, many or a class for expanded clones.

>-|TRBV28
CASSSLEGLNTEAFF
>-|TRBV14
CASSPDRGHYGYTF
>-|TRBV15
CATSSLAGVQYF
>once|TRBV19
CASSILNRGLGNEQFF
>-|TRBV15
CATSTRGYYNEQFF
>-|TRBV7-9
CASSGQAYEQYF
>few|TRBV6-6
CASSYRELFF
>-|TRBV6-5
CASSYGQGLVLAEAFF
>-|TRBV5-1
CASSPGGGDQPQHF
>-|TRBV19
CASRMITENTEAFF
>-|TRBV14
CASSRDSGTYEQYF
>-|TRBV28
CASSSPGPNEKLFF
>few|TRBV6-4
CASSGTGETGELFF
>-|TRBV5-1
CASSLAVSYEQYF
>-|TRBV27
CASSLSPSADTQYF
>-|TRBV19
CASKKAGVRSYNEQFF
>-|TRBV4-1
CASSQDRKYEQYF
>-|TRBV5-1
CASSSGIAGVWETQYF
>-|TRBV19
CASSDRISYEQYF
>-|TRBV27
CASSPTAGTAFF
>-|TRBV14
CASSARWGLAGAGTGELFF
>-|TRBV9
CASSRSGTEPQHF
>-|TRBV15
CASGSNTGELFF
>-|TRBV4-1
CASSQGGGGTQYF
>-|TRBV19
CASSIGRGTDTQYF
>-|TRBV5-8
CASSLIRSGSGTGELFF
>-|TRBV7-9
CASSLGVAGYNEQFF
>-|TRBV7-6
CASSHHPDLSTDTQYF
>-|TRBV21-1
CASSKEGGTRIIRETQYF
>-|TRBV4-2
CASSQDFRGSGRPYNEQFF
>-|TRBV13
CASSLYRDSHYNEQFF
>-|TRBV5-4
CASSSPLQGPQYGYTF
>-|TRBV6-5
CASSRLAGTTDTQYF
>few|TRBV27
CASSRGRAQYF
>-|TRBV4-1
CASSQVHRDLITSGANVLTF
>-|TRBV9
CASSRLAGEGETQYF
>-|TRBV15
CATSSSGGPSNQPQHF
>few|TRBV2
CASWTGVNTEAFF
>-|TRBV19
CASISPLRRTEAFF
>-|TRBV9
CASSAGDYTYTQYF
>-|TRBV5-6
CASSLANGQGLAF